This TCR beta chain came from a study of T cell repertoires in cytomegalovirus infection. On the study more broadly: A matching HLA type, together with CMV infection, was signaled by public TCR beta signatures. Findings of the study overall: There were HLA-C-restricted CMV-specific TCR beta clonotypes dominating the ex vivo response. Cumulative frequency (of public TCR beta family members) identified carriers of CMV plus the relevant HLA.

Germline CDR1 is SGHDT and CDR2 is YYEEEE. The CDR3 runs 16 residues. V dropped 0 bases and J dropped 0 bases, with 11 bases sitting between them. Regarding this clonotype: Its antigen is not known.

From the reads, TCRdb called clonotypes with MiXCR, one entry per CDR3 protein. The table lists about 180,000 distinct CDR3 sequences, roughly a fifth of them singletons, with under 30% in the top ten. The chain combines TRBV5-6 with TRBJ2-3; D unclear. The sample was CD8+ T cells from cultured PBMCs, taken from culture after CMV antigen stimulation. This TCR came from a human donor in good health (CMV status not recorded). Some clones in this sample may be carry-over from other donors' samples. The CDR3 reads CASSLEGAASTDTQYF. The CDR3 nucleotides are TGTGCCAGCAGCTTGGAGGGTGCGGCTAGCACAGATACGCAGTATTTT.